This TCR beta chain was retrieved from a study of blood T cell repertoires in COVID-19. Study overall: Acute and convalescent COVID-19 specimens originated in the United States, Italy and Spain. Sample material is recorded as cDNA or gDNA derived from T cells, B-cell-depleted T cells, or PBMCs.

This CDR3 is built from 14 residues. V shed 11 bases, J shed 2 bases, and the junction held 9 bases outside the gene matches. Germline CDR1 is MNHEY and CDR2 is SVGAGI. Study processing details: Estimation of nucleated cell counts relied on the amplification of reference gene primers. Repertoires were generated with immunoSEQ multiplex PCR, while TCRdb's copy carries only in-frame clones and drops some. Clone size and V and J calls were adopted from that table, with D and trimming inferred from the DNA. The table records fewer than 65,000 clones, under 95% of them present only once. This TCR derives from a man aged 50 or older with acute or convalescent COVID-19. Sequenced material: peripheral blood. This sequence joins TRBV6-5 and TRBJ2-7; 10 bases match TRBD2. As DNA, the CDR3 is TGTGCCTGTCATCTAGCGGGGGTCGCCTACGAGCAGTACTTC. This sequence encodes CACHLAGVAYEQYF.